The clone carrying this TCR beta chain was counted only a few times. TCRdb redid the calling of the PCR reads with MiXCR, one entry per CDR3 protein. The data contain more than 550,000 distinct CDR3 sequences, about 25% of them singletons. This entry is derived from a study of molecular identifiers for immune sequencing clone quantification. Germline-derived CDR1 and CDR2 are SGHDT and YYEEEE. The CDR3 runs 19 residues. The V and J ends lost 3 bases and 2 bases, in that order; junction bases with no gene match: 14. Naive CD8 libraries used 20,000 to 1,000,000 sorted cells and 10%, 30% or 50% RNA. Naive CD8 T cells were sorted as CD8+CD4-CCR7+CD45RA+.

Sequencing was performed on naive CD8+ T cells from blood, with Jurkat cell RNA spiked in. The subset is: FACS-sorted CD8+CD4-CCR7+CD45RA+ naive T cells. The receptor comes from a human donor in good health. Some libraries in this study had Jurkat cell RNA spiked in. The chain links TRBV5-6 to TRBJ1-6; TRBD1 matches at 7 bases. The CDR3 spells CASSSRGQPGSTYNSPLHF. CDR3 bases: TGTGCCAGCAGCTCGAGGGGACAGCCCGGGTCGACCTATAATTCACCCCTCCACTTT.